What follows describes a single TCR beta chain. The study amplified TCR beta CDR3 regions using RNA transcripts. First-round RT-PCR relied on HTBI primers, and a second-round multiplex PCR came next. Each CDR3 protein is one row after TCRdb ran MiXCR on the multiplex PCR reads. Counted here are 300,000 to 400,000 distinct CDR3 sequences, about a sixth occurring once; the ten biggest clones make up 10% to 15%. The data belong to a study of Graves' ophthalmopathy and Graves' hyperthyroidism. Trimming stripped 4 bases from V and 5 bases from J, with 9 bases between. This CDR3 spans 12 amino acids. The material sequenced was peripheral blood. V and J are TRBV12-3 or TRBV12-4 and TRBJ2-7, with D tentatively TRBD2 (6 bases). The clonotype was recovered from an adult man with Graves' ophthalmopathy. The CDR3 protein is CASSYRRDEQYF. CDR3 DNA sequence: TGTGCCAGCAGTTACAGGAGGGACGAGCAGTACTTC.